This T cell receptor beta chain was recovered during a study of blood T cell repertoires in COVID-19 (dated by TCRdb to 2018 to 2021). In terms of the full investigation: The collaborator samples originated in the United States, Italy and Spain and spanned the acute and convalescent phases of COVID-19. The material from the prospective study consisted of cDNA or gDNA derived from T cells, B-cell-depleted T cells, or PBMCs. Deeply sampled blood TCRbeta repertoires from subjects exposed to, actively infected with, or recovered from COVID-19 were included in the dataset. The repertoires were made available in a free public database intended to serve as a resource for research on the immune response to SARS-CoV-2. The samples were drawn from two sources: the first 160 participants of the ongoing ImmuneRACE study, and fewer than 1,500 subjects contributed by 6 global collaborators. Nearly every sample came with metadata listing a de-identified subject ID, COVID-19 status, age in years and sex. Where HLA class I and class II types were available, the types were taken from metadata supplied by the sample provider, not from assay-based typing.

TCRbeta CDR3 regions were amplified from genomic DNA using the immunoSEQ Assay, a bias-controlled multiplex PCR. For the original study's pipeline: The number of nucleated cells in each sample was estimated by amplification of reference gene primers within the assay. To quantify the absolute abundance of each unique TCRbeta CDR3 rearrangement, sequence reads were collapsed and filtered. For each sample, productive Simpson clonality was calculated by taking the square root of Simpson's diversity index across productive rearrangements. The table was pulled from immuneACCESS by TCRdb, which kept in-frame rearrangements only. Such tables lose some clones; where checked, under half of the loss comes from unresolved V genes, and the rest has no known cause. The DNA was the basis for D and trimming; V, J and clone size are from that table. The sample has some 200,000 clones on record, around 89% of them singletons. Clones ranked in the top ten supply roughly 0.77% of the sample.

As concerns this clone: What antigen it recognizes has not been identified. Within one base of it there is no much larger clone, and no base qualities were kept.

Participants in the prospective study were enrolled through a virtual design, were aged roughly 18 to 90 years, and lived in 24 United States geographic areas. Cohort assignment in the prospective study relied on participant-reported clinical history from a screening survey and a study questionnaire. ImmuneRACE Cohort 3 recovered participants were defined by two consecutive negative NP/OP PCR tests, healthcare professional clearance, or symptom resolution. In the prospective study, whole blood, serum and a nasopharyngeal or oropharyngeal swab were collected from each participant by mobile phlebotomists. Participants in the prospective study had the option to provide additional blood draws and questionnaires over a roughly 2-month period. Before DNA extraction, blood samples from the prospective study were shipped at room temperature or frozen. V is cut back by 6 bases and J by 10 bases, with 12 bases in the junction unmatched. CDR1 and CDR2, per the germline V gene, are ENHRY and SYGVKD. Its CDR3 holds 14 amino acids, cysteine through phenylalanine. This entry keeps only the CDR3 DNA: 42 bases, framed from base 1.

Broader findings and caveats from the paper: Clinical and demographic metadata were provided uncurated, with the amount varying by source and participant.

The chain is made from TRBV10-3 and TRBJ2-1, and 7 junctional nucleotides match TRBD2. The origin of this receptor is a woman between 18 and 29 years old who had recovered from COVID-19. Sequences were obtained from PBMCs or T cells enriched from blood (not recorded which). The DNA sequence is TGTGCCATCAGGTCTAGCGGTCTAATGGAGGAGCAGTTCTTC. Its translation reads: CAIRSSGLMEEQFF.